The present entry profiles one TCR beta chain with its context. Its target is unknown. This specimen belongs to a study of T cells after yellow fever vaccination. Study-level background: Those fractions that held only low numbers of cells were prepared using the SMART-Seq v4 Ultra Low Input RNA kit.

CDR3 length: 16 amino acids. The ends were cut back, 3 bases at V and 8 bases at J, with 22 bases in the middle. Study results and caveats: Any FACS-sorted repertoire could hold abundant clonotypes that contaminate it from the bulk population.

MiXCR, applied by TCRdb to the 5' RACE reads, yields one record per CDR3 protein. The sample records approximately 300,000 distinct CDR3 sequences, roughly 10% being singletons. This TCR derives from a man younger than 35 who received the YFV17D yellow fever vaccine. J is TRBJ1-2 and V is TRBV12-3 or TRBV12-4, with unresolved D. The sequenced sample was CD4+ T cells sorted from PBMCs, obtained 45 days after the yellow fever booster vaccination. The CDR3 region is CASSLYTGYGTDGYTF. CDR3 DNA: TGTGCCAGCAGTTTGTATACGGGGTATGGTACCGACGGCTACACCTTC.